The next 20 T cell receptor beta chains were all read from a single sample in a study of breast tumors, draining lymph nodes, adjacent tissues. TCRdb fed the multiplex PCR reads into MiXCR, producing one record per CDR3 protein. Of 17,000 or so distinct CDR3 sequences in the sample, about 45% were seen once. The sample consisted of tumor-adjacent breast tissue. These receptors all come from a female donor with breast cancer. Some clones in this sample may be carry-over from other donors' samples.

This clonotype was detected ten times or more. A much larger clone differs from this one at a single base, so this may be a read error. The chain is built from TRBV20-1 and TRBJ2-7; the D is unclear. Germline V CDR1 and CDR2: DFQATT, SNEGSKA (reference sequence). The CDR3 is 11 residues long. The DNA for the CDR3 is TGCAGTGCTAGATCCGGGTTCGAGCAGTCCTTC. Protein sequence: CSARSGFEQSF.

This clonotype was detected ten times or more. The J gene is TRBJ2-7, the V gene TRBV18; possible D gene TRBD1, 5 bases. The ends were cut back, 6 bases at V and 2 bases at J, with 14 bases in the middle. This CDR3 contains 14 residues. Germline loops: CDR1 KGHSH, CDR2 LQKENI. DNA for the CDR3: TGTGCCAGCTCCCCAGGGATCGCAGCCTACGAGCAGTACTTC. Translated, it gives CASSPGIAAYEQYF.

This clonotype was counted at least ten times. A single base separates this from a much larger clone, so it may be a read error. The chain couples TRBV6-6 to TRBJ1-4; 9 bases line up with TRBD1. The germline V gene has CDR1 MNHNY and CDR2 SVGAGI (reference sequence). The junction had 6 bases not matched to a gene; V was cut back by 8 bases and J by 2 bases. This CDR3 is 15 amino acids long. CDR3 amino acids: CASDHRGLTNEKLFF. The CDR3 DNA follows: TGTGCCAGCGATCACAGGGGGCTTACTAATGAAAAACTGTTTTTT.

Many counts were recorded for this clonotype. The CDR3 sequence: CASRGQATDTQYF. The CDR3 bases are TGTGCCAGCAGAGGACAGGCCACAGATACGCAGTATTTT. The genes are TRBV7-2 and TRBJ2-3; 7 bases are a match to TRBD1. The CDR3 has 13 amino acids. Germline CDR1 and CDR2: SGHTA and FQGNSA. With V trimmed by 6 bases and J by 2 bases, 2 bases remained unmatched.

This clonotype occurred many times. The J gene is TRBJ1-5, the V gene TRBV20-1; 7 nucleotides match TRBD1. This CDR3 spans 12 amino acids. J lost 7 bases, V lost 5 bases, and 5 bases had no gene match. Germline lookup yields CDR1 DFQATT and CDR2 SNEGSKA (reference sequence). This CDR3 reads CSAYTRGQPQHF. In DNA form, the CDR3 reads TGCAGTGCTTATACCAGGGGGCAGCCCCAGCATTTT.

This clonotype has a single count. The chain has TRBV29-1 and TRBJ2-7; D perhaps matches TRBD2 (6 bases). The CDR3 spans 13 residues. From germline, CDR1 is SQVTM and CDR2 ANQGSEA. V was clipped by 7 bases and J by 0 bases, with 13 bases between them. The CDR3 is CSALGDSSYEQYF. CDR3 DNA: TGCAGCGCGCTCGGGGACTCCTCCTACGAGCAGTACTTC.

The rearrangement joins TRBV19 to TRBJ2-3, with a tentative D call TRBD1 (5 bases). The CDR3 contains 16 residues. Germline V CDR1 and CDR2: LNHDA, SQIVND (reference sequence). Trimming cost V 1 base and J 0 bases, with 11 bases left between them. CDR3 residues: CASSIGGGTSTDTQYF. DNA for the CDR3: TGTGCCAGTAGTATAGGGGGCGGCACTAGCACAGATACGCAGTATTTT.

For the CDR3, the DNA is TGTGCCAGCAGGCCGCTTGGGACTAGCGGGGAGCTGTTTTTT. Its translation is CASRPLGTSGELFF. This sequence joins TRBV27 and TRBJ2-2; 8 nucleotides agree with TRBD2. Germline trimming cut 6 bases from V and 7 bases from J; bases unmatched to any gene: 7. Germline CDR1 reads MNHEY; CDR2 reads SMNVEV (reference sequence). The CDR3 is 14 residues long.

This clonotype occurred many times. Just one base apart from a much larger clone, this may be a read error. In nucleotides, the CDR3 is TGTGCCAGCAGTCATTATCGACTACTTACCGCCTACAATGAGCAGTTCTTC. It translates to CASSHYRLLTAYNEQFF. V and J are TRBV6-2 or TRBV6-3 and TRBJ2-1; possibly TRBD2 for D (5 bases). Germline CDR1 and CDR2: MNHEY and SVGEGT. V shed 5 bases and J shed 2 bases, with 19 bases lying between them. The CDR3 consists of 17 residues.

By its share, this clonotype is medium-sized. This rearrangement joins TRBV12-3 or TRBV12-4 to TRBJ2-5; no clear D. Between the trimmed V and J ends, which lost 3 bases and 5 bases, there was a span of 10 bases. This CDR3 comprises 13 residues. The CDR3 sequence is CASSFQTRETQYF. CDR3 DNA sequence: TGTGCCAGCAGTTTTCAGACGAGGGAGACCCAGTACTTC.

This clonotype was found many times. The CDR3 loop reads CASSSPSGGSYNEQFF. The CDR3 DNA follows: TGTGCCAGCAGTTCACCTAGCGGGGGGTCCTACAATGAGCAGTTCTTC. This chain uses TRBV27 with TRBJ2-1; 11 bases agree with TRBD2. CDR1 and CDR2 (germline): MNHEY, SMNVEV (reference sequence). The V segment lost 4 bases and the J segment 1 base; nucleotides outside the gene matches: 3. The CDR3 runs to 16 residues.

The chain carries TRBV10-3 and TRBJ2-3; D might be TRBD1 (5 bases). The CDR3 sequence is 15 residues long. Germline V lookup: CDR1 ENHRY, CDR2 SYGVKD. Trimming left V 0 bases short and J 0 bases short, with 7 bases between. CDR3 region: CAISESTVSTDTQYF. The CDR3, as DNA: TGTGCCATCAGTGAGTCGACAGTCAGCACAGATACGCAGTATTTT.

The V call is TRBV5-8, the J call TRBJ2-7; 11 bases match TRBD2. The length of the CDR3 is 14 residues. CDR1 is SGHTS and CDR2 is YDEGEE in the germline V gene. Trimming cost V 6 bases and J 5 bases; bases outside gene matches: 7. The DNA for the CDR3 is TGTGCCAGCACCAATCTAGCGGGGGGAGACGAGCAGTACTTC. Translating it yields CASTNLAGGDEQYF.

This clonotype is a singleton in its sample. This chain connects TRBV9 to TRBJ1-2, with 7 bases identical to TRBD1. Germline assignment: CDR1 SGDLS and CDR2 YYNGEE. V was clipped by 2 bases and J by 2 bases; unmatched bases: 6. CDR3 length equals 15 residues. The CDR3 protein is CASSVGGQLNYGYTF. Here the CDR3 DNA reads TGTGCCAGCAGCGTCGGGGGACAGCTAAACTATGGCTACACCTTC.

The CDR3: CASSFLPGTGVGNEQYF. The CDR3 DNA is TGTGCCAGCAGCTTTCTCCCCGGGACAGGGGTGGGTAACGAGCAGTACTTC. The J gene is TRBJ2-7, the V gene TRBV7-9; TRBD1 aligns across 10 bases. The germline V gene encodes CDR1 SEHNR and CDR2 FQNEAQ (reference sequence). The CDR3 totals 17 residues. The J segment lost 5 bases and the V segment lost 3 bases, leaving 13 bases of the junction unmatched.

There are many counts of this clonotype. A much larger clone is a single base away; this may be a read error. V usage is TRBV6-4 and J usage is TRBJ1-2; perhaps TRBD1 as D (6 bases). CDR1 MRHNA and CDR2 SNTAGT come from the germline V gene. The V and J ends lost 5 bases and 6 bases respectively, with 10 bases between them. This CDR3 is 12 amino acids long. The CDR3 region is CASSHAGDGYTF. For the CDR3, the DNA is TGTGCCAGCAGTCACGCAGGGGATGGCTACACCTTC.

This clonotype is labeled as medium-sized. This chain joins TRBV10-3 and TRBJ1-6; no definite D call. V lost 5 bases and J 1 base, leaving 9 bases between the germline ends. This CDR3 is 15 amino acids long. Per germline, CDR1 ENHRY and CDR2 SYGVKD. The CDR3 DNA reads TGTGCCATCAGTAAGGGTTCGTCCTATAATTCACCCCTCCACTTT. Translation gives CAISKGSSYNSPLHF.

As to this clonotype: Without the conserved terminal phenylalanine or tryptophan, this CDR3 likely stems from a read error. It is unclear where the CDR3 begins or ends on the DNA, so no DNA is shown, and the CDR3 is as TCRdb lists it. This chain uses TRBV9 with TRBJ1-1; the table's TRBD1 call for D was not verified on the DNA. A total of 9 residues make up the CDR3, ends included. Germline V gene lookup returns CDR1 SGDLS and CDR2 YYNGEE. The CDR3 protein is CASSLTPSG.

J is TRBJ2-7 and V is TRBV2; the D is unclear. CDR1 is SNHLY and CDR2 is FYNNEI in the germline V gene. The CDR3 runs to 12 residues. V was cut by 8 bases and J by 9 bases, with 17 bases left in between. The CDR3 bases are TGTGCCAGCGCTGACCGGGCAGGCGCGCAGTACTTC. This gives the protein CASADRAGAQYF.

To note about this clonotype: This may be a read error, as it is one base from a much larger clone. The J gene is TRBJ1-1, the V gene TRBV20-1, with D tentatively TRBD1 (6 bases). The CDR3 extends over 13 amino acids. From germline, CDR1 is DFQATT and CDR2 SNEGSKA (reference sequence). Trimming shortened V by 6 bases and J by 6 bases, and 17 bases separated the two germline ends. Written as DNA, the CDR3 is TGCAGTGCAGGCAAGGGGGGGTACGCTGAAGCTTTCTTT. This sequence encodes CSAGKGGYAEAFF.